This TCR beta chain was documented in a study of cytomegalovirus exposure and HLA in healthy donors. Study-level results: A later analysis showed that HLA-associated TCR beta chains had undergone more clonal expansion than equally common others. Confirmation in vitro established that a few CMV-associated chains were specific for CMV antigens. CMV serostatus alone was available as immune exposure information.

V was trimmed by 10 bases and J by 2 bases, leaving 12 bases between them. The V gene's germline CDR1 is SNHLY and CDR2 FYNNEI. The CDR3 consists of 13 residues. Worth noting for this clone: Its target is not known.

PCR used 60 Vbeta primers and 13 Jbeta primers. Produced via immunoSEQ multiplex PCR; TCRdb's table is partial and in-frame only. This sample has fewer than 140,000 clones, with approximately 80% found just once. The rearrangement joins TRBV2 to TRBJ1-3; TRBD1 is a possible D gene (5 bases). The sample was PBMCs. This TCR derives from a man in his 60s in good health and CMV-seronegative. CDR3 sequence (DNA): TGTGCCACCGAACAGGATACTGGAAACACCATATATTTT. As protein: CATEQDTGNTIYF. The whole variable domain, remainder taken from reference TRBV2 and TRBJ1-3, is EPEVTQTPSHQVTQMGQEVILRCVPISNHLYFYWYRQILGQKVEFLVSFYNNEISEKSEIFDDQFSVERPDGSNFTLKIRSTKLEDSAMYFCATEQDTGNTIYFGEGSWLTVV.